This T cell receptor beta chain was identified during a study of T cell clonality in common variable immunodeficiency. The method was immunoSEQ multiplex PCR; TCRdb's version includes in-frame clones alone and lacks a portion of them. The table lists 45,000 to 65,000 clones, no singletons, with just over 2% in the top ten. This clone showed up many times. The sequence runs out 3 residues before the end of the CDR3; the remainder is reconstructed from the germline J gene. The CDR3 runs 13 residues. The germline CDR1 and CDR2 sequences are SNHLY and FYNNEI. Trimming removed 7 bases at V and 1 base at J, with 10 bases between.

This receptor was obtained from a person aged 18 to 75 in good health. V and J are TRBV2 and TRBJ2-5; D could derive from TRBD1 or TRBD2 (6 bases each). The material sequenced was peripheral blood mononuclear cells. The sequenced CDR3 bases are TGTGCCAGCATGCGGGACATCCAAGAGACC. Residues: CASMRDIQET. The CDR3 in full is CASMRDIQETQYF.